The sequence of this TCR beta chain was determined in a study of blood T cell repertoires in COVID-19 (TCRdb year 2020). In terms of the full investigation: Collaborator samples came from the United States, Italy and Spain and covered acute and convalescent phases of COVID-19. The dataset comprised deeply sampled blood TCRbeta repertoires from subjects exposed to, actively infected with, or recovered from COVID-19. The repertoires were made available in a free public database intended to serve as a resource for research on the immune response to SARS-CoV-2. The material from the prospective study consisted of cDNA or gDNA derived from T cells, B-cell-depleted T cells, or PBMCs. Where HLA class I and class II types were available, the types were taken from metadata supplied by the sample provider, not from assay-based typing. A de-identified subject ID, COVID-19 status, age in years and sex were almost always included in the sample metadata. Samples came from the ongoing ImmuneRACE study (first 160 participants) plus 1,254 subjects from 6 global collaborators.

The investigation overall reported the following: The quantity of clinical and demographic metadata differed by source and by participant and was supplied without curation.

TCRbeta CDR3 regions were amplified from genomic DNA by means of the immunoSEQ Assay, a bias-controlled multiplex PCR. The paper's processing steps were these. Nucleated cell counts per sample were estimated from amplification of reference gene primers within the assay. To quantify the absolute abundance of each unique TCRbeta CDR3 rearrangement, sequence reads were collapsed and filtered. For each sample, productive Simpson clonality was calculated as the square root of Simpson's diversity index over productive rearrangements. TCRdb carries this immuneACCESS record with in-frame sequences only. Its versions omit some clonotypes, under half of them owing to an unresolved V gene in the studies checked, with the rest unexplained. The D gene and trimming were derived from the DNA, and the V and J assignments and clone size from that table. The sample profile shows some 69,000 clones; 89% of them were found once. Less than 5.5% of the sample lies in the top ten.

Each collaborating institution followed its own protocols to collect whole blood in K2EDTA tubes. For TCRbeta analysis, collaborator samples were shipped as frozen whole blood, as isolated PBMCs, or as DNA extracted from either sample type. CDR1 and CDR2 (GTSNPN, SVGIG) derive from the germline V gene (reference sequence). V and J lose 2 bases and 7 bases, and a span of 9 bases separates them. Its CDR3 holds 11 amino acids, cysteine through phenylalanine. CDR3 DNA is the only sequence kept; it has 33 bases, read in frame from the first base. Only one count was recorded for this clone. The antigen it binds to is not known. Base-call qualities are not available, and no considerably larger clone is one nucleotide away.

Sequenced input: peripheral blood. This chain is built from TRBV30 and TRBJ2-7; matching of 6 bases hints at TRBD1 as the D gene. This TCR came from a woman in her 50s with active COVID-19. At the DNA level, the sequence is TGTGCCTGGAGTAACCAGGGGGAGCAGTACTTC. Its protein is CAWSNQGEQYF.